This entry features one T cell receptor (beta chain) sequence. The antigen remains unidentified. The data derive from a study of cytomegalovirus exposure and HLA in healthy donors. Overall study findings and caveats: Usually a TCR sequence was rare, but some public TCRs were found in many donors.

This CDR3 comprises 14 residues. Germline V gene sequence: CDR1 SQVTM, CDR2 ANQGSEA. Trimming pared 7 bases from V and 0 bases from J, leaving 15 bases between. This PCR relied on a set of 60 Vbeta primers and 13 Jbeta primers. Clones were sequenced by immunoSEQ multiplex PCR, and TCRdb holds only the in-frame ones, with some missing. The repertoire holds approximately 150,000 clones, with 70% to 85% as singletons. This clonotype originated in an older woman in good health and CMV-seropositive. The chain is built from TRBV29-1 and TRBJ1-1; weak D call: TRBD1 (6 bases). What was sequenced was PBMCs. The CDR3 nucleotides read TGCAGCGCCGTCAGGGGAGGGGTGAACACTGAAGCTTTCTTT. As protein: CSAVRGGVNTEAFF. Full variable domain (remainder filled in from reference TRBV29-1 and TRBJ1-1): SAVISQKPSRDICQRGTSLTIQCQVDSQVTMMFWYRQQPGQSLTLIATANQGSEATYESGFVIDKFPISRPNLTFSTLTVSNMSPEDSSIYLCSAVRGGVNTEAFFGQGTRLTVV.